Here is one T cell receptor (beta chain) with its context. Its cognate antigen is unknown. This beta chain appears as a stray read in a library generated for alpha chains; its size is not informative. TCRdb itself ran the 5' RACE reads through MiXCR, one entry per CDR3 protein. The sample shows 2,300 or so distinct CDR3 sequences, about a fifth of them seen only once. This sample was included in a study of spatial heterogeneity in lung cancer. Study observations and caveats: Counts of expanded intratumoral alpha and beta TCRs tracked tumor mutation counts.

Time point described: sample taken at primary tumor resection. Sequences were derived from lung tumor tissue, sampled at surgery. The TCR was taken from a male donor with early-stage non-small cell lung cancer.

This chain's CDR3 is CASSYSPSGGTDTQYF. CDR3 DNA sequence: TGTGCCAGCAGTTACTCACCTAGCGGGGGAACAGATACGCAGTATTTT. This chain uses TRBV6-5 with TRBJ2-3, with 10 bases lining up with TRBD2. Losses at the gene ends were 0 bases for V and 3 bases for J; bases not matched to a gene: 3. Looked up from germline, CDR1 is MNHEY and CDR2 is SVGAGI. The CDR3 loop spans 16 amino acids.